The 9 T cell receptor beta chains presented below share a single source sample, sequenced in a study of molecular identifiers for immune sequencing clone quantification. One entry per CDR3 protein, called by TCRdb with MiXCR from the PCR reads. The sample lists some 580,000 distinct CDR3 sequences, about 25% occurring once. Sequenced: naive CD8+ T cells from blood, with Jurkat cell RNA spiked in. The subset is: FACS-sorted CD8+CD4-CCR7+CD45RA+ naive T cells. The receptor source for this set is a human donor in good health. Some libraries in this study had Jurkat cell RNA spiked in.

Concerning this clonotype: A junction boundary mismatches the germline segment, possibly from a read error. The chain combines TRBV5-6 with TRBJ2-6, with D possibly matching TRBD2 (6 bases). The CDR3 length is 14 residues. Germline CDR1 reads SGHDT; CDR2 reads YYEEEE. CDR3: CAGSGGIGANVLTF. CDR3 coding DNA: TGTGCCGGCAGCGGAGGGATTGGGGCCAACGTCCTGACTTTC. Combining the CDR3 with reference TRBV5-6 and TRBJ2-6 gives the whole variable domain DAGVTQSPTHLIKTRGQQVTLRCSPKSGHDTVSWYQQALGQGPQFIFQYYEEEERQRGNFPDRFSGHQFPNYSSELNVNALLLGDSALYLCAGSGGIGANVLTFGAGSRLTVL.

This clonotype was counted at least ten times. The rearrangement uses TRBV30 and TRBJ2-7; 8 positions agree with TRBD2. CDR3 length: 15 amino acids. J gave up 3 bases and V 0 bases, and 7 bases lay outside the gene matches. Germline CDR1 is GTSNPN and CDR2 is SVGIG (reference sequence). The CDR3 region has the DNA TGTGCCTGGAGTGTATACGGGGGGGCCAGCTACGAGCAGTACTTC. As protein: CAWSVYGGASYEQYF.

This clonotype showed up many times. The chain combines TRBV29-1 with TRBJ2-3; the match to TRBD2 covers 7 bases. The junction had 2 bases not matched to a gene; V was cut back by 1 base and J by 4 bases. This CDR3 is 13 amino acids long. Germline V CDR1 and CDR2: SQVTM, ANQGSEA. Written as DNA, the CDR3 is TGCAGCGTTGAAGGGGAGGGCGCAGATACGCAGTATTTT. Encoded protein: CSVEGEGADTQYF.

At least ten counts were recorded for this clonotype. CDR3 amino acids: CATSDSSAGQGSTDTQYF. Written as DNA, the CDR3 is TGTGCCACCAGTGACAGTTCAGCGGGACAGGGAAGCACAGATACGCAGTATTTT. The rearrangement joins TRBV24-1 to TRBJ2-3; 9 bases align to TRBD1. Germline V gene data show CDR1 as KGHDR and CDR2 as SFDVKD. The junction had 10 bases not matched to a gene; V was cut back by 4 bases and J by 0 bases. The CDR3 covers 18 residues.

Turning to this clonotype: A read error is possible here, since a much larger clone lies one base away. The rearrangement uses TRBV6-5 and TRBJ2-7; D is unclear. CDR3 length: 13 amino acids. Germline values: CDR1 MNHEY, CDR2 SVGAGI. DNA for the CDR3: TGTGCCAGCAGTCCCTTCGGGTTGTACGGGCAGTACTTC. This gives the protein CASSPFGLYGQYF.

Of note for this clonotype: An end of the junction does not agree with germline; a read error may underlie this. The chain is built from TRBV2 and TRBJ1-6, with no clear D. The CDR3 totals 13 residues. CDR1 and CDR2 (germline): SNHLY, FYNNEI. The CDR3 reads CASSGVTSSPLPF. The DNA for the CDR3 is TGCGCCAGCAGTGGAGTCACCTCCTCACCCCTCCCCTTT.

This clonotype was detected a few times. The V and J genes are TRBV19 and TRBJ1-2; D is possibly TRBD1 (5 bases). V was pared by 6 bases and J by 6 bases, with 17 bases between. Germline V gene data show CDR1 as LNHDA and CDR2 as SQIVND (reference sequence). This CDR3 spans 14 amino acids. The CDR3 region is CASSDRAPGHGYTF. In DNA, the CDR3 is TGTGCCAGTAGCGACAGAGCTCCTGGGCATGGCTACACCTTC.

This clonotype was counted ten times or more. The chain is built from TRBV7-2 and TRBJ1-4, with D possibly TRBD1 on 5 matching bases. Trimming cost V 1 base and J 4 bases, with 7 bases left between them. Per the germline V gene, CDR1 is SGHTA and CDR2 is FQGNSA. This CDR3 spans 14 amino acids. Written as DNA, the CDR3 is TGTGCCAGCAGCTTAGGGGGGTATAATGAAAAACTGTTTTTT. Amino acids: CASSLGGYNEKLFF.

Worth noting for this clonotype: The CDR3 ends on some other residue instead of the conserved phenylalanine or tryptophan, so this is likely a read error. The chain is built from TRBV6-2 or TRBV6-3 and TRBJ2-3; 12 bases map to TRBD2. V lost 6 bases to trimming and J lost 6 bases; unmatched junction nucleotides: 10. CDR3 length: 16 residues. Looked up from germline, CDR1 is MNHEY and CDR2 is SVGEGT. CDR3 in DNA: TGTGCCAGCAGCATGACTAGCGGGGGACCCCGGGATACGCAGTATCTT. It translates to CASSMTSGGPRDTQYL.